Sequencing of this T cell receptor beta chain was carried out in a study of CD8 T cells in Susac syndrome. Whole-study context: Blood was drawn from Susac syndrome patients while they were therapy-naive, on corticosteroids, or on intravenous immunoglobulin alone.

The authors reverse transcribed roughly 0.5 to 1 ug RNA with random hexamers. Multiplex immunoSEQ PCR targeted 54 Vbeta and 13 Jbeta TCR beta segments. A single record per CDR3 protein comes from TCRdb applying MiXCR to the immunoSEQ multiplex PCR reads. Here the sample spans about 180,000 distinct CDR3 sequences, around 94% being singletons. Findings of the study overall: An acknowledgment was made by the study that its TCR sequencing and HLA analysis involved relatively few individuals. Clonal expansion was absent from the CD4+ T cell repertoires in Susac syndrome.

About this clonotype: Its antigen is undetermined.

The V gene lost 6 bases and the J gene lost 0 bases, with 8 bases spanning the gap. CDR1 and CDR2 (germline): MNHEY, SMNVEV (reference sequence). CDR3 length equals 14 residues. This rearrangement joins TRBV27 to TRBJ1-4; D is ambiguous. Sequences were obtained from CD4+ T cells from PBMCs. This sequence originates from a human donor with Susac syndrome. CDR3 coding DNA: TGTGCCAGCAGGTGGGGTGCAACTAATGAAAAACTGTTTTTT. Protein sequence: CASRWGATNEKLFF.